These T cell receptor beta chains were read from a single sample in a study of cytomegalovirus exposure and HLA in healthy donors. This table comes from immunoSEQ multiplex PCR, and its TCRdb copy is limited to in-frame clones, with some not included. This sample carries some 170,000 clones, roughly two thirds of them seen once, and the ten largest clones take approximately 2.5%. The sample was PBMCs. The receptors derive from a woman younger than 45 in good health and CMV-seronegative. CDR3s include the opening cysteine and the closing phenylalanine or tryptophan. A D gene is named only where the DNA matches it firmly. Clone size, where shown, is once, few, many, or a class for clones that have expanded.

>few|TRBJ1-6|TRBV27|.
CASSLSGGGYNSPLHF
TGTGCCAGCAGTTTAAGTGGGGGCGGGTATAATTCACCCCTCCACTTT
>few|TRBJ1-6|TRBV5-1|TRBD1
CASSRTGDGNSPLHF
TGCGCCAGCAGCAGGACAGGGGATGGGAATTCACCCCTCCACTTT
>.|TRBJ2-5|TRBV5-4|.
CASSFYLAQETQYF
TGTGCCAGCAGCTTCTATCTAGCACAAGAGACCCAGTACTTC
>.|TRBJ2-4|TRBV6-5|.
CASSPRVAKNIQYF
TGTGCCAGCAGCCCCCGGGTCGCCAAAAACATTCAGTACTTC
>once|TRBJ2-7|TRBV6-5|TRBD1
CASSQGQVYEQYF
TGTGCCAGCAGCCAGGGACAGGTTTACGAGCAGTACTTC
>.|TRBJ1-2|TRBV19|TRBD1
CASTHAQGVGYTF
TGTGCCAGTACCCATGCCCAGGGGGTCGGCTACACCTTC
>.|TRBJ2-1|TRBV7-3|TRBD1
CASRADRGTYNEQFF
TGTGCCAGCAGAGCCGACAGGGGAACCTACAATGAGCAGTTCTTC
>once|TRBJ1-3|TRBV7-2|.
CASTIKAGVPGNTIYF
TGTGCCAGCACCATCAAGGCGGGGGTCCCTGGAAACACCATATATTTT
>.|TRBJ2-7|TRBV9|TRBD1
CASSGSRDRMFGEQYF
TGTGCCAGCAGCGGAAGCCGGGACAGGATGTTCGGTGAGCAGTACTTC
>few|TRBJ1-6|TRBV9|.
CASSVVPDRFSPLHF
TGTGCCAGCAGCGTAGTTCCGGACAGATTTTCACCCCTCCACTTT
>.|TRBJ2-3|TRBV28|TRBD2
CASSRTSGQTSTDTQYF
TGTGCCAGCAGCCGCACTAGCGGTCAGACTAGCACAGATACGCAGTATTTT
>.|TRBJ1-4|TRBV7-9|.
CASTNARLVGEKLFF
TGTGCCAGCACCAACGCCAGACTTGTTGGCGAAAAACTGTTTTTT
>.|TRBJ2-1|TRBV28|TRBD1
CASSNRGYNEQFF
TGTGCCAGCAGCAACAGGGGGTACAATGAGCAGTTCTTC
>.|TRBJ1-2|TRBV18|.
CASSEASDYGYTF
TGTGCCAGCTCAGAGGCTTCGGACTATGGCTACACCTTC
>once|TRBJ2-7|TRBV23-1|TRBD2
CASSPTSVSSYEQYF
TGCGCCAGCAGTCCGACTAGCGTGAGCTCCTACGAGCAGTACTTC
>.|TRBJ2-2|TRBV2|.
CASRISDRNTGELFF
TGTGCCAGCAGGATTTCTGACAGGAACACCGGGGAGCTGTTTTTT
>.|TRBJ2-7|TRBV28|.
CASSLWRVFDEQYF
TGTGCCAGCAGTTTATGGCGGGTTTTCGACGAGCAGTACTTC
>.|TRBJ1-6|TRBV2|.
CASSEMQTVGSGSPLHF
TGTGCCAGCAGTGAAATGCAGACAGTCGGATCAGGTTCACCCCTCCACTTT
>.|TRBJ2-5|TRBV14|.
CASSLPGSFQETQYF
TGTGCCAGCAGCCTTCCAGGTAGTTTCCAAGAGACCCAGTACTTC
>.|TRBJ2-1|TRBV11-1|TRBD2
CASSSGLAEYNEQFF
TGTGCCAGCAGCTCTGGACTAGCGGAATACAATGAGCAGTTCTTC
>.|TRBJ1-4|TRBV7-2|.
CASRTRPGTNEKLFF
TGTGCCAGCAGGACCCGACCAGGAACTAATGAAAAACTGTTTTTT
>.|TRBJ2-1|TRBV29-1|.
CSVTRNSGPMNEQFF
TGCAGCGTTACACGCAATAGCGGCCCTATGAATGAGCAGTTCTTC
>.|TRBJ2-1|TRBV4-3|TRBD2
CASSQGLAGGNEQFF
TGCGCCAGCAGCCAAGGACTAGCGGGGGGCAATGAGCAGTTCTTC
>.|TRBJ1-4|TRBV5-6|.
CASSFGAVREKLFF
TGTGCCAGCAGCTTTGGGGCGGTACGGGAAAAACTGTTTTTT
>.|TRBJ2-3|TRBV27|TRBD1
CASTPWDSLDTQYF
TGTGCCAGCACCCCTTGGGACAGTTTAGATACGCAGTATTTT
>.|TRBJ2-1|TRBV5-4|TRBD2
CASSPGLGSYEQFF
TGTGCCAGCAGCCCAGGACTAGGGTCTTATGAGCAGTTCTTC
>.|TRBJ2-2|TRBV7-9|TRBD2
CASSFTLAGGFPGELFF
TGTGCCAGCAGCTTTACGCTAGCGGGAGGGTTCCCCGGGGAGCTGTTTTTT
>.|TRBJ2-3|TRBV28|.
CASSLSGTDTQYF
TGTGCCAGCAGTTTATCCGGTACAGATACGCAGTATTTT
>.|TRBJ2-5|TRBV5-4|TRBD1
CASSLGQGAGETQYF
TGTGCCAGCAGCTTAGGACAGGGGGCAGGCGAGACCCAGTACTTC
>.|TRBJ2-1|TRBV4-3|.
CASSLIQGYNEQFF
TGCGCCAGCAGCCTTATACAGGGCTACAATGAGCAGTTCTTC
>.|TRBJ2-2|TRBV7-2|TRBD2
CASLRGGPGELFF
TGTGCCAGCCTCCGGGGGGGCCCCGGGGAGCTGTTTTTT
>.|TRBJ1-5|TRBV7-8|TRBD1
CASSKTRDRGLYQPQHF
TGTGCCAGCAGCAAAACCCGGGACAGGGGGCTTTATCAGCCCCAGCATTTT
>.|TRBJ1-5|TRBV2|.
CASSASRGSGQPQHF
TGTGCCAGCAGTGCCTCCAGGGGAAGTGGTCAGCCCCAGCATTTT